This entry describes one T cell receptor beta chain. Its antigen is unidentified. Reverse transcribing all isolated RNA meant expressed TCRB transcripts were sequenced. Sequencing used immunoSEQ multiplex PCR; TCRdb keeps in-frame clones, though not all of them. Of roughly 350,000 clones listed, 11% are singletons. The data were taken from a study of beta chain features in type 1 diabetes. Study-wide points: All four CD4+ subsets from Type 1 diabetes patients carried moderately but significantly shorter TCRB CDR3s.

The CDR3 contains 15 residues. Unmatched junction bases numbered 8, after V lost 5 bases and J lost 6 bases. Germline loops: CDR1 MDHEN, CDR2 SYDVKM. The sample was naive CD4+ T cells from blood. The sequence was obtained from a woman aged 25 to 39 in good health. V usage is TRBV28 and J usage is TRBJ2-4; 9 bases line up with TRBD1. The CDR3, as DNA: TGTGCCAGCAGTCAGGGACAGGGTTTGAGAAACATTCAGTACTTC. Protein product: CASSQGQGLRNIQYF.